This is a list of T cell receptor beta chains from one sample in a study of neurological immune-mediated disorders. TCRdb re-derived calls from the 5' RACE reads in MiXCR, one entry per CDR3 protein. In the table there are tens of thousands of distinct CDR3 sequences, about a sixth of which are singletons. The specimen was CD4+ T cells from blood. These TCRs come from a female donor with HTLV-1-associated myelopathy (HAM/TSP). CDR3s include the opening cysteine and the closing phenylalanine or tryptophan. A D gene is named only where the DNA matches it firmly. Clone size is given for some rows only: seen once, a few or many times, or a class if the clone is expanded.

CDR3: CASGYRGNTEAFF; DNA: TGTGCCAGCGGTTACAGGGGGAACACTGAAGCTTTCTTT; D: TRBD1; J: TRBJ1-1; size: many; V: TRBV27
CDR3: CATSRALAGTDTQYF; DNA: TGTGCCACCAGCAGAGCTTTAGCGGGCACAGATACGCAGTATTTT; D: .; J: TRBJ2-3; size: many; V: TRBV15
CDR3: CASSLLAGVNNEQFF; DNA: TGTGCCAGCAGTCTTCTAGCGGGAGTCAACAATGAGCAGTTCTTC; D: TRBD2; J: TRBJ2-1; size: .; V: TRBV2
CDR3: CASSQPGVYDYGYTF; DNA: TGTGCCAGCAGCCAGCCCGGGGTATACGACTATGGCTACACCTTC; D: .; J: TRBJ1-2; size: .; V: TRBV7-8
CDR3: CASSFYICSASKGRGEQYF; DNA: .; D: .; J: TRBJ2-7; size: .; V: TRBV5-1
CDR3: CSVPGQGNTEAFF; DNA: TGCAGTGTCCCGGGACAGGGGAACACTGAAGCTTTCTTT; D: TRBD1; J: TRBJ1-1; size: many; V: TRBV20-1
CDR3: CATSRDSGSDTQYF; DNA: TGTGCCACTAGCAGAGATTCCGGGTCGGATACGCAGTATTTT; D: .; J: TRBJ2-3; size: .; V: TRBV15
CDR3: CASSIQGGETEYF; DNA: TGTGCCAGCAGCATACAGGGGGGAGAGACCGAGTACTTC; D: TRBD1; J: TRBJ2-5; size: .; V: TRBV11-2
CDR3: CASSLDYGTGYYEQYF; DNA: TGCGCCAGCAGCTTGGACTACGGGACAGGCTACTACGAGCAGTACTTC; D: TRBD1; J: TRBJ2-7; size: many; V: TRBV5-1
CDR3: CSDRGTSPTRTGGNYGYTF; DNA: TGCAGTGATAGAGGGACATCCCCAACGAGGACAGGGGGAAACTATGGCTACACCTTC; D: TRBD1; J: TRBJ1-2; size: .; V: TRBV20-1
CDR3: CASTWDIKQREQYF; DNA: TGTGCCAGCACGTGGGACATCAAGCAAAGGGAGCAGTACTTC; D: .; J: TRBJ2-7; size: many; V: TRBV7-8
CDR3: CASSLGLGVLESSYNEQFF; DNA: TGTGCCAGCAGCTTAGGCCTGGGGGTTCTTGAAAGCTCCTACAATGAGCAGTTCTTC; D: .; J: TRBJ2-1; size: many; V: TRBV11-3
CDR3: CATSDFSREGNAGELFF; DNA: TGTGCCACCAGTGATTTCTCCCGGGAGGGGAATGCAGGGGAGCTGTTTTTT; D: TRBD2; J: TRBJ2-2; size: many; V: TRBV24-1
CDR3: CASSLVMASGRYEQYF; DNA: TGCGCCAGCAGCTTGGTAATGGCTAGCGGGAGATACGAGCAGTACTTC; D: TRBD2; J: TRBJ2-7; size: many; V: TRBV5-1
CDR3: CASSKAQGARELFF; DNA: TGTGCCAGCAGTAAAGCTCAGGGGGCCCGGGAGCTGTTTTTT; D: TRBD1; J: TRBJ2-2; size: medium-sized; V: TRBV6-5
CDR3: CASSRLAASYQETQYF; DNA: TGTGCCAGCAGCCGGCTAGCGGCCTCGTACCAAGAGACCCAGTACTTC; D: TRBD2; J: TRBJ2-5; size: medium-sized; V: TRBV28
CDR3: CASSSTGPDNEQFF; DNA: TGTGCCAGCAGCTCTACGGGGCCGGACAATGAGCAGTTCTTC; D: .; J: TRBJ2-1; size: medium-sized; V: TRBV7-2
CDR3: CASSQEEATDTQYF; DNA: TGTGCCAGCAGCCAAGAGGAGGCCACAGATACGCAGTATTTT; D: .; J: TRBJ2-3; size: many; V: TRBV14
CDR3: CASGGRLAGNTIYF; DNA: TGTGCCAGTGGGGGTAGATTGGCTGGAAACACCATATATTTT; D: .; J: TRBJ1-3; size: many; V: TRBV2
CDR3: CASSARGGEVTQYF; DNA: TGTGCCAGCAGCGCGAGGGGGGGAGAGGTGACCCAGTACTTC; D: .; J: TRBJ2-5; size: few; V: TRBV7-6
CDR3: CSARMGLGKDTQYF; DNA: TGCAGTGCTAGAATGGGACTGGGGAAAGATACGCAGTATTTT; D: .; J: TRBJ2-3; size: many; V: TRBV20-1
CDR3: CASSLQTSGNYNEQFF; DNA: TGTGCCAGCAGCTTGCAGACTAGCGGAAACTACAATGAGCAGTTCTTC; D: TRBD2; J: TRBJ2-1; size: many; V: TRBV5-6
CDR3: CASSFSGGSYNEQFF; DNA: TGTGCCAGCAGCTTCAGCGGGGGGTCCTACAATGAGCAGTTCTTC; D: TRBD2; J: TRBJ2-1; size: many; V: TRBV5-4
CDR3: CANSPLAGTDNEQFF; DNA: TGTGCCAACTCACCCCTAGCGGGGACCGACAATGAGCAGTTCTTC; D: TRBD2; J: TRBJ2-1; size: .; V: TRBV18
CDR3: CASSQQDSPQYF; DNA: TGTGCCAGCAGCCAGCAGGACTCTCCGCAGTATTTT; D: .; J: TRBJ2-3; size: many; V: TRBV5-6
CDR3: CASSEWEGADTQYF; DNA: TGTGCCAGCAGTGAATGGGAGGGGGCAGATACGCAGTATTTT; D: .; J: TRBJ2-3; size: many; V: TRBV2
CDR3: CASSDSAGSNTF; DNA: TGTGCCAGCAGTGACTCGGCAGGCAGTAACACCTTC; D: .; J: TRBJ1-2; size: many; V: TRBV25-1
CDR3: CASSFLSGGAGETQYF; DNA: TGTGCCAGCAGCTTCCTTAGCGGGGGGGCCGGGGAGACCCAGTACTTC; D: TRBD2; J: TRBJ2-5; size: many; V: TRBV7-2
CDR3: CASSATSGDNEQFF; DNA: TGTGCCAGCAGCGCGACTAGCGGGGACAATGAGCAGTTCTTC; D: TRBD2; J: TRBJ2-1; size: many; V: TRBV5-4
CDR3: CASSHLTGRGNTEAFF; DNA: TGTGCCAGCAGTCACCTTACAGGGAGAGGAAACACTGAAGCTTTCTTT; D: .; J: TRBJ1-1; size: many; V: TRBV6-2/TRBV6-3
CDR3: CASGLVIRNTGELFF; DNA: TGTGCTAGTGGTTTGGTAATCAGAAACACCGGGGAGCTGTTTTTT; D: .; J: TRBJ2-2; size: many; V: TRBV12-5
CDR3: CASSTREGISYNEQFF; DNA: TGTGCCAGCAGCACCCGCGAGGGGATCTCCTACAATGAGCAGTTCTTC; D: .; J: TRBJ2-1; size: many; V: TRBV25-1
CDR3: CASTQQGDGISPLHF; DNA: TGTGCCAGTACCCAACAGGGGGACGGAATTTCACCCCTCCACTTT; D: TRBD1; J: TRBJ1-6; size: many; V: TRBV19
CDR3: CASSKFGVQETQYF; DNA: TGTGCCAGCAGTAAATTCGGGGTGCAAGAGACCCAGTACTTC; D: .; J: TRBJ2-5; size: many; V: TRBV6-1
CDR3: CASSPGSGRASGTQYF; DNA: TGTGCCAGCAGCCCCGGGAGCGGGAGGGCCTCGGGGACCCAGTACTTC; D: TRBD2; J: TRBJ2-5; size: .; V: TRBV11-3
CDR3: CASSLWGAEETQYF; DNA: TGTGCCAGCAGCTTGTGGGGGGCCGAGGAGACCCAGTACTTC; D: .; J: TRBJ2-5; size: many; V: TRBV5-6
CDR3: CASKETGSWDEQYF; DNA: TGTGCCAGCAAGGAGACGGGAAGTTGGGACGAGCAGTACTTC; D: .; J: TRBJ2-7; size: .; V: TRBV2
CDR3: CASSIQGVETQYF; DNA: TGTGCCAGCAGCATACAGGGGGTAGAGACCCAGTACTTC; D: TRBD1; J: TRBJ2-5; size: many; V: TRBV11-3
CDR3: CASSLTPAAQETQYF; DNA: TGCGCCAGCAGCTTGACCCCGGCAGCTCAAGAGACCCAGTACTTC; D: .; J: TRBJ2-5; size: many; V: TRBV5-1
CDR3: CNSSKGGTYSYNEQFF; DNA: TGTAACAGCAGCAAAGGTGGGACTTATTCCTACAATGAGCAGTTCTTC; D: .; J: TRBJ2-1; size: .; V: TRBV21-1
CDR3: CASSVGHQETQYF; DNA: TGTGCCAGCAGCGTGGGACACCAAGAGACCCAGTACTTC; D: .; J: TRBJ2-5; size: many; V: TRBV7-8
CDR3: CASSLEAVYGYTF; DNA: TGCGCCAGCAGCTTGGAGGCGGTTTATGGCTACACCTTC; D: .; J: TRBJ1-2; size: many; V: TRBV5-1
CDR3: CASSLRGMGGRNTIYF; DNA: TGTGCCAGCAGTTTAAGAGGGATGGGAGGGCGAAACACCATATATTTT; D: .; J: TRBJ1-3; size: many; V: TRBV12-3/TRBV12-4
CDR3: CASSQVPTGEQYF; DNA: TGTGCCAGCAGCCAAGTCCCAACGGGCGAGCAGTACTTC; D: .; J: TRBJ2-7; size: many; V: TRBV3-1